Each of the 6 T cell receptor beta chains below was sequenced from the same sample in a study of cytomegalovirus exposure and HLA in healthy donors. PCR primers comprised 60 Vbeta and 13 Jbeta primers. Only in-frame clones appear in the TCRdb table, and some are missing; sequencing was by immunoSEQ multiplex PCR. The sample shows 55,000 to 80,000 clones, roughly 70% of them seen only once. Sequencing was performed on PBMCs. The receptors originated from a man between 65 and 85 years old in good health and CMV-seronegative.

This sequence joins TRBV5-6 and TRBJ2-3; TRBD1 might be the D (5 bases). The CDR3 contains 16 residues. The V and J ends lost 2 bases and 6 bases respectively, with 19 bases between them. CDR1 and CDR2 (germline): SGHDT, YYEEEE. This CDR3 reads CASSFRQHTGSDTQYF. The CDR3 region has the DNA TGTGCCAGCAGCTTTAGACAGCACACGGGTTCGGATACGCAGTATTTT.

This clone was found a few times. The chain recombines TRBV27 with TRBJ1-6; weak D call: TRBD1 (5 bases). With 2 bases removed from V and 7 bases from J, the gap between germline ends came to 9 bases. The germline V gene has CDR1 MNHEY and CDR2 SMNVEV (reference sequence). The CDR3 is 14 residues long. The CDR3 bases are TGTGCCAGCAGTTTAGGGGGGTGGAATTCACCCCTCCACTTT. This gives the protein CASSLGGWNSPLHF.

J is TRBJ2-3 and V is TRBV7-2; 9 bases map to TRBD2. This CDR3 is built from 17 residues. V trimming: 5 bases; J trimming: 1 base; junction bases outside the gene matches: 10. Germline V gives CDR1 SGHTA, CDR2 FQGNSA. The CDR3 loop is CASSLMNSGGRTDTQYF. The DNA for the CDR3 is TGTGCCAGCAGCCTTATGAATAGCGGGGGACGCACAGATACGCAGTATTTT. The complete variable domain, with remaining parts taken from reference TRBV7-2 and TRBJ2-3, reads GAGVSQSPSNKVTEKGKDVELRCDPISGHTALYWYRQSLGQGLEFLIYFQGNSAPDKSGLPSDRFSAERTGGSVSTLTIQRTQQEDSAVYLCASSLMNSGGRTDTQYFGPGTRLTVL.

The rearrangement uses TRBV7-3 and TRBJ2-2; TRBD2 agrees at 13 bases. The CDR3 length is 18 residues. The V gene's germline CDR1 is SGHTA and CDR2 FQGTGA. V lost 0 bases and J lost 4; bases outside the gene matches: 5. CDR3 residues: CASSLTGLAGVSTGELFF. The CDR3 DNA reads as TGTGCCAGCAGCTTAACCGGACTAGCGGGAGTTTCCACCGGGGAGCTGTTTTTT.

The table lists this clone with a few counts. The chain has TRBV2 and TRBJ2-2; a weak D match, TRBD1 (6 bases). Germline values: CDR1 SNHLY, CDR2 FYNNEI. This CDR3 contains 13 residues. Trimming stripped 7 bases from V and 7 bases from J, with 13 bases between. For the CDR3, the DNA is TGTGCCAGCACCTGGAAGGGGGACGGGGAGCTGTTTTTT. Amino acid sequence: CASTWKGDGELFF.

J is TRBJ1-3 and V is TRBV5-1; D uncertain. CDR1 is SGHRS and CDR2 is YFSETQ in the germline V gene. Between the trimmed V and J ends, which lost 2 bases and 0 bases, there was a span of 9 bases. This CDR3 is built from 15 residues. CDR3 residues: CASSLTTTSGNTIYF. CDR3 nucleotide sequence: TGCGCCAGCAGCTTAACAACCACCTCTGGAAACACCATATATTTT.